Sequencing of this T cell receptor beta chain was carried out in a study of blood T cell repertoires in COVID-19. Looking at the study overall: In each case, the material was cDNA or gDNA derived from T cells, B-cell-depleted T cells, or PBMCs.

Germline-derived CDR1 and CDR2 are SNHLY and FYNNEI. V shed 3 bases, J shed 6 bases, and the junction held 2 bases outside the gene matches. The CDR3 totals 14 residues. In the authors' methods: Reference gene primer amplification gave estimated nucleated cell counts. Clones were read by immunoSEQ multiplex PCR, and TCRdb kept only the in-frame ones, dropping some. That table gives V, J and clone size, and the DNA gave D and trimming. The sample lists around 280,000 clones, about 86% occurring once. This chain links TRBV2 with TRBJ2-3; 11 bases are shared with TRBD2. The source material was peripheral blood. The TCR was taken from a woman under 40 who had recovered from COVID-19. CDR3 residues: CASSDSGGVDTQYF. The CDR3 DNA reads TGTGCCAGCAGTGATAGCGGGGGGGTGGATACGCAGTATTTT. Drawing the rest from reference TRBV2 and TRBJ2-3, the complete variable domain is EPEVTQTPSHQVTQMGQEVILRCVPISNHLYFYWYRQILGQKVEFLVSFYNNEISEKSEIFDDQFSVERPDGSNFTLKIRSTKLEDSAMYFCASSDSGGVDTQYFGPGTRLTVL.